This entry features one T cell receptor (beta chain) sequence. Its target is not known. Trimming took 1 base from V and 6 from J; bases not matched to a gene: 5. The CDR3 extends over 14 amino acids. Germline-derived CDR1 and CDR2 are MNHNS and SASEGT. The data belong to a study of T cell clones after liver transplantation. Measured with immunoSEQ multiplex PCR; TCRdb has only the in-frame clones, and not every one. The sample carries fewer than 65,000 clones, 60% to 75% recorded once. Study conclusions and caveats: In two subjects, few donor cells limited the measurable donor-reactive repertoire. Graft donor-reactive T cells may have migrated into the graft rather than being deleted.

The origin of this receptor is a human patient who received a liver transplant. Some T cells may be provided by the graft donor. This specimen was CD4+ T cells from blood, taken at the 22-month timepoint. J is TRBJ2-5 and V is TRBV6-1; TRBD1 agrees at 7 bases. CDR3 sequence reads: CASSEGQGRKTQYF. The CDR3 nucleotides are TGTGCCAGCAGTGAAGGACAGGGTAGGAAGACCCAGTACTTC.